Reported below is one TCR beta chain. These data are taken from a study of human CD8 memory T cell subsets. Progenitor exhausted-like CD8+ memory cells (TPEX) were CCR7+ PD-1+ TIGIT+. Negative magnetic selection enriched total CD8+ T cells. RNA originated from duplicate vials containing some 150,000 sorted CD8+ T cells per subset. UMI-labeled 5' RACE generated the TCR beta libraries. TCRdb re-called the 5' RACE reads and gives one entry per CDR3 protein, without DNA. The sample includes several thousand distinct CDR3 sequences. Sequenced: CD8+ T cells from PBMCs. This clonotype was sampled from a human donor in good health.

CDR3 loop: CASAGTSGEANIQYF. The chain links TRBV19 to TRBJ2-4; TCRdb's D gene call, TRBD2, goes unchecked for lack of DNA. Germline V gene lookup returns CDR1 LNHDA and CDR2 SQIVND (reference sequence). The CDR3 is 15 amino acids.